One T cell receptor beta chain is described in this entry. Its antigen is unidentified. The entry originates in a study of glioma-infiltrating T cells after dendritic cell vaccination. Study summary: Monocyte-derived dendritic cells, cultured less than 8 days with IL-4 and GM-CSF, were pulsed with autologous tumor lysate.

Some clones are missing from TCRdb's copy, which holds only in-frame ones; the method was immunoSEQ multiplex PCR. The sample has 50,000 to 80,000 clones; 82% are singletons. Study-level results: Longer survival after dendritic cell vaccination followed higher pretreatment TIL content. No direct clonality-survival link was found; a diverse polyclonal response may matter.

Selection required adequate fresh-frozen tumor tissue plus more than two years' survival data. This TCR derives from a human donor with glioblastoma. Sequenced here: blood, sampled before dendritic cell vaccination.

Here the CDR3 reads CASSPIFGLAGGSTDTQYF. For the CDR3, the DNA is TGTGCCAGCTCACCAATATTCGGACTAGCGGGGGGGAGCACAGATACGCAGTATTTT. This sequence joins TRBV18 and TRBJ2-3, with 15 bases fitting TRBD2. The V gene's germline CDR1 is KGHSH and CDR2 LQKENI. J lost 0 bases, V lost 2 bases, and 6 bases had no gene match. CDR3 length: 19 residues.